Following are 26 T cell receptor beta chains from one sample sequenced in a study of cytomegalovirus exposure and HLA in healthy donors. 60 Vbeta and 13 Jbeta primers were used in PCR. Here immunoSEQ multiplex PCR was the method, and the copy in TCRdb shows in-frame clones only, minus some. This sample has about 170,000 clones, with almost 75% found just once. The sample taken for sequencing was PBMCs. The source is a woman younger than 35 in good health and CMV-seropositive.

The gene calls are TRBV7-6 and TRBJ2-6; D unresolved. The germline gives CDR1 SGHVS, CDR2 FNYEAQ. V was clipped by 3 bases and J by 0 bases, with 3 bases between them. This CDR3 has 14 residues. The CDR3 bases are TGTGCCAGCAGCTTCCTCTCTGGGGCCAACGTCCTGACTTTC. Translation gives CASSFLSGANVLTF.

The chain carries TRBV28 and TRBJ2-5, with TRBD2 matching 13 bases. This CDR3 contains 14 residues. J lost 11 bases, V lost 6 bases, and 9 bases had no gene match. CDR1 is MDHEN and CDR2 is SYDVKM in the germline V gene. The CDR3 region is CASSAGLAGREQYF. The CDR3 coding sequence is TGTGCCAGCAGCGCGGGACTAGCGGGGAGAGAGCAGTACTTC.

V is TRBV2 and J is TRBJ1-6; unclear D gene. Looked up from germline, CDR1 is SNHLY and CDR2 is FYNNEI. The CDR3 is 15 residues long. V lost 1 base and J lost 7, with 11 bases in between. The CDR3 sequence is CASSEGQIRNSPLHF. CDR3 bases: TGTGCCAGCAGTGAAGGGCAAATTCGAAATTCACCCCTCCACTTT.

The genes are TRBV29-1 and TRBJ2-1, with 10 bases lining up with TRBD2. This CDR3 is 14 amino acids long. Germline V gene data show CDR1 as SQVTM and CDR2 as ANQGSEA. Trimming took 3 bases from V and 7 from J; bases not matched to a gene: 6. CDR3 in amino acids: CSVEVSGGLNEQFF. In DNA form, the CDR3 reads TGCAGCGTTGAGGTTAGCGGGGGGTTGAATGAGCAGTTCTTC.

The chain combines TRBV28 with TRBJ2-3; TRBD1 agrees at 8 bases. The CDR3 is made up of 17 amino acids. Per the germline V gene, CDR1 is MDHEN and CDR2 is SYDVKM. Losses at the gene ends were 7 bases for V and 5 bases for J; bases not matched to a gene: 17. CDR3 nucleotides: TGTGCCAGCAACTCGCGCGGCAGGGGGCCACGTGTAGATACGCAGTATTTT. Translated: CASNSRGRGPRVDTQYF.

The chain employs TRBV15 and TRBJ2-1; TRBD1 matches at 8 bases. Trimming removed 5 bases from V and 7 bases from J; junction bases left unmatched: 7. CDR1 and CDR2 from the germline V gene are LNHNV and YYDKDF (reference sequence). This CDR3 is 14 amino acids long. CDR3 residues: CATSGRTGKNEQFF. CDR3 coding DNA: TGTGCCACCAGCGGACGGACAGGGAAAAATGAGCAGTTCTTC.

V usage is TRBV4-1 and J usage is TRBJ2-3; D is possibly TRBD1 (6 bases). Germline loops: CDR1 MGHRA, CDR2 YSYEKL. V dropped 0 bases and J dropped 1 base, with 14 bases sitting between them. The CDR3 length is 17 residues. The CDR3 sequence: CASSQDLRAGGTDTQYF. The CDR3 DNA is TGCGCCAGCAGCCAAGATCTTCGGGCAGGGGGCACAGATACGCAGTATTTT.

V gene TRBV6-1 combines with J gene TRBJ2-7; maybe TRBD1 (6 bases). The CDR3 runs to 13 residues. V dropped 1 base and J dropped 2 bases, with 6 bases sitting between them. Germline lookup yields CDR1 MNHNS and CDR2 SASEGT. The CDR3, as DNA: TGTGCCAGCAGTGAAGGACAGGCCTACGAGCAGTACTTC. Protein product: CASSEGQAYEQYF.

This chain uses TRBV7-2 with TRBJ1-6; 10 bases align to TRBD1. The J segment lost 7 bases and the V segment lost 1 base, leaving 1 base of the junction unmatched. Germline lookup yields CDR1 SGHTA and CDR2 FQGNSA. CDR3 size: 15 residues. In DNA form, the CDR3 reads TGTGCCAGCAGCTTAGGGGGACAGGGGAATTCACCCCTCCACTTT. Its protein is CASSLGGQGNSPLHF.

The chain links TRBV28 to TRBJ2-5; TRBD2 is a possible D gene (6 bases). This CDR3 contains 14 residues. From germline, CDR1 is MDHEN and CDR2 SYDVKM. Trimming removed 6 bases at V and 6 bases at J, with 17 bases between. The CDR3 DNA is TGTGCCAGCAGCTCCGTCGGGGGTCTCAAGACCCAGTACTTC. Encoded protein: CASSSVGGLKTQYF. The full variable domain, with the rest looked up from reference TRBV28 and TRBJ2-5, is DVKVTQSSRYLVKRTGEKVFLECVQDMDHENMFWYRQDPGLGLRLIYFSYDVKMKEKGDIPEGYSVSREKKERFSLILESASTNQTSMYLCASSSVGGLKTQYFGPGTRLLVL.

The chain is built from TRBV11-1 and TRBJ1-2, with 7 bases matching TRBD1. Germline V lookup: CDR1 SGHAT, CDR2 FQDESV (reference sequence). The J segment lost 7 bases and the V segment lost 1 base, leaving 12 bases of the junction unmatched. The CDR3 length is 16 residues. The CDR3 DNA is TGTGCCAGCAGCTTAGAAAGGAGCGAGGGGGCAGTTGGCTACACCTTC. It is translated as CASSLERSEGAVGYTF.

The chain carries TRBV19 and TRBJ2-1; TRBD1 aligns across 10 bases. V was clipped by 10 bases and J by 8 bases; unmatched bases: 11. Germline V gene data show CDR1 as LNHDA and CDR2 as SQIVND (reference sequence). The CDR3 runs to 14 residues. Written as DNA, the CDR3 is TGTGCCACCTCGTTGGGACAGGGGTTGGATGAGCAGTTCTTC. Protein sequence: CATSLGQGLDEQFF.

This clone was observed a single time. This chain links TRBV15 with TRBJ2-1; 7 bases agree with TRBD2. CDR3 length equals 12 residues. The V gene's germline CDR1 is LNHNV and CDR2 YYDKDF (reference sequence). V was pared by 5 bases and J by 7 bases, with 2 bases of the junction left unmatched. CDR3 DNA: TGTGCCACCAGCGGGGGGGGGAATGAGCAGTTCTTC. It is translated as CATSGGGNEQFF.

The chain combines TRBV15 with TRBJ2-5; D unclear. V lost 5 bases, J lost 5 bases, and 12 bases lay in between. CDR1 and CDR2 (germline): LNHNV, YYDKDF (reference sequence). The CDR3 extends over 13 amino acids. The CDR3 loop is CATSVSSGETQYF. DNA for the CDR3: TGTGCCACCAGCGTCTCGTCCGGGGAGACCCAGTACTTC.

The J gene is TRBJ2-5, the V gene TRBV4-3, with TRBD1 identical over 10 bases. Germline V CDR1 and CDR2: LGHNA, YSLEER. This CDR3 spans 18 amino acids. The V gene end was trimmed by 3 bases and the J gene end by 1 base; junction bases not matched to a gene: 11. In DNA, the CDR3 is TGCGCCAGCAGCCACCAAGTGCGGGACAGGGGAATCCAAGAGACCCAGTACTTC. Protein product: CASSHQVRDRGIQETQYF.

The chain is built from TRBV13 and TRBJ1-2; weak D call: TRBD1 (5 bases). There are 16 residues in the CDR3. Trimming removed 2 bases at V and 8 bases at J, with 21 bases between. Germline-derived CDR1 and CDR2 are PRHDT and FYEKMQ (reference sequence). The CDR3 region has the DNA TGTGCCAGCAGCTTATTTGCTACCCGGACATCTAAAGGCTACACCTTC. Encoded protein: CASSLFATRTSKGYTF.

The gene calls are TRBV5-1 and TRBJ1-2; no clear D. CDR1 is SGHRS, CDR2 YFSETQ, per germline. The CDR3 covers 14 residues. V shed 4 bases and J shed 6 bases, with 16 bases lying between them. CDR3 DNA sequence: TGCGCCAGCAGCACCGTCGGACTCTGGGATGGCTACACCTTC. It yields the protein CASSTVGLWDGYTF.

This clone has only a few counts. CDR3 loop: CASSAGGRYNEQFF. CDR3 nucleotide sequence: TGCGCCAGCAGCGCCGGGGGAAGGTACAATGAGCAGTTCTTC. The gene calls are TRBV5-1 and TRBJ2-1; a weak D match, TRBD2 (6 bases). CDR1 and CDR2 (germline): SGHRS, YFSETQ. The CDR3 is made up of 14 amino acids. V lost 4 bases and J 4 bases, leaving 12 bases between the germline ends.

The chain couples TRBV27 to TRBJ1-1; D is unresolved. This CDR3 contains 13 residues. In germline, CDR1 is MNHEY, CDR2 SMNVEV (reference sequence). The ends were cut back, 0 bases at V and 3 bases at J, with 5 bases in the middle. The CDR3 region has the DNA TGTGCCAGCAGTTTATCGGCGGACACTGAAGCTTTCTTT. The encoded protein is CASSLSADTEAFF.

The CDR3 DNA is TGCGCCAGCAGCCCAGGAGGGGGGGGCACTGAAGCTTTCTTT. Translated: CASSPGGGGTEAFF. The V gene is TRBV5-1, the J gene TRBJ1-1, with D tentatively TRBD1 (6 bases). CDR3 length equals 14 residues. V lost 4 bases, J lost 4 bases, and 14 bases lay in between. Germline CDR1 reads SGHRS; CDR2 reads YFSETQ.

The chain recombines TRBV11-3 with TRBJ2-1; TRBD1 might be the D (6 bases). This CDR3 region has 13 residues. V was shortened by 5 bases and J by 9 bases, with 14 bases between the two germline ends. Germline-derived CDR1 and CDR2 are SGHNT and YENEEA. The CDR3 protein is CASSPTGVSEQFF. The CDR3 DNA follows: TGTGCCAGCAGCCCGACAGGCGTCAGTGAGCAGTTCTTC. The full variable domain, with the rest looked up from reference TRBV11-3 and TRBJ2-1, is EAGVVQSPRYKIIEKKQPVAFWCNPISGHNTLYWYLQNLGQGPELLIRYENEEAVDDSQLPKDRFSAERLKGVDSTLKIQPAELGDSAVYLCASSPTGVSEQFFGPGTRLTVL.

Remarks on this clone: One end of the junction fails to match germline, which may point to a read error. The V call is TRBV7-9, the J call TRBJ1-5; 11 bases match TRBD1. CDR3 length equals 15 residues. Germline CDR1 SEHNR, CDR2 FQNEAQ (reference sequence). CDR3 nucleotide sequence: TGTTCCAGCAGCTTAGGACAGGGGGCAAATCAGCCCCAGCATTTT. Protein: CSSSLGQGANQPQHF. The whole variable domain, filled in from reference TRBV7-9 and TRBJ1-5, reads DTGVSQNPRHKITKRGQNVTFRCDPISEHNRLYWYRQTLGQGPEFLTYFQNEAQLEKSRLLSDRFSAERPKGSFSTLEIQRTEQGDSAMYLCSSSLGQGANQPQHFGDGTRLSIL.

This chain connects TRBV5-4 to TRBJ1-1; the D gene is possibly TRBD1 (5 bases). With 4 bases removed from V and 7 bases from J, the gap between germline ends came to 23 bases. The germline V gene has CDR1 SGHNT and CDR2 YYREEE (reference sequence). This CDR3 is 16 amino acids long. The CDR3 nucleotides are TGTGCCAGCAGCCAACTCGGGGAGGGGCCGAGGGGTGAAGCTTTCTTT. This codes for CASSQLGEGPRGEAFF.

This clone has just one count. This CDR3 is CASSFFRGTNEKLFF. The CDR3 DNA reads as TGTGCCAGCAGCTTTTTTCGGGGTACTAATGAAAAACTGTTTTTT. The chain has TRBV11-2 and TRBJ1-4; D unresolved. CDR1 and CDR2 from the germline V gene are SGHAT and FQNNGV. The CDR3 loop spans 15 amino acids. Between the trimmed V and J ends, which lost 3 bases and 2 bases, there was a span of 10 bases.

The chain employs TRBV5-1 and TRBJ2-6; D unclear. The CDR3 spans 15 residues. The V and J ends lost 4 bases and 0 bases respectively, with 8 bases between them. Germline CDR1 reads SGHRS; CDR2 reads YFSETQ. This CDR3 reads CASSPVYSGANVLTF. CDR3 DNA sequence: TGCGCCAGCAGCCCCGTATACTCTGGGGCCAACGTCCTGACTTTC.

Turning to this clone: Without the conserved terminal phenylalanine or tryptophan, this CDR3 likely stems from a read error. The chain joins TRBV4-3 to TRBJ1-2; D is undetermined. The V gene lost 0 bases and the J gene lost 6 bases, with 14 bases spanning the gap. This CDR3 contains 15 residues. CDR1 and CDR2 from the germline V gene are LGHNA and YSLEER. The CDR3 spells CASSQEGGWVNGYTL. CDR3 DNA: TGCGCCAGCAGCCAAGAAGGAGGGTGGGTGAATGGCTACACCCTC.